The TCR beta chain described here comes from a study of blood T cell repertoires in COVID-19. In the study overall: Acute and convalescent COVID-19 samples came from the United States, Italy and Spain. T cells, B-cell-depleted T cells, or PBMCs provided the cDNA or gDNA that served as material.

The CDR3 runs 14 residues. V was trimmed by 5 bases and J by 0 bases, leaving 10 bases between them. CDR1 is MGHDK and CDR2 is SYGVNS in the germline V gene. Under the authors' procedure: Nucleated cell number was recorded as an estimate derived from reference gene primer amplification. TCRdb keeps only in-frame clones here, not all; method: immunoSEQ multiplex PCR. V and J calls and clone size are copied from that table; D and trimming were computed from the DNA. The sample has about 65,000 clones; more than 90% are singletons. The source material was peripheral blood. J is TRBJ1-2 and V is TRBV25-1; no clear D. The clonotype comes from a man aged 55 to 69 with acute or convalescent COVID-19. CDR3 in amino acids: CASSLPGTNYGYTF. CDR3 nucleotide sequence: TGTGCCAGCAGTCTGCCGGGAACTAACTATGGCTACACCTTC.